These T cell receptor beta chains were read from a single sample in a study of T cell responses to AZD1222 COVID-19 vaccine. Repertoires were generated with immunoSEQ multiplex PCR, while TCRdb's copy carries only in-frame clones and drops some. The sample has more than 85,000 clones; roughly 92% are singletons. The specimen comprised peripheral blood, sampled 28 days after the second AZD1222 dose. These receptor sequences come from an adult who received the AZD1222 COVID-19 vaccine. Each CDR3 is given with its conserved first and last residue. A D gene is named only where the DNA matches it firmly. Clone size appears in some rows only: once, few, many, or a class for an expanded clone.

J gene: TRBJ1-1
clone size: -
V gene: TRBV10-2
D gene: -
CDR3 protein: CASRDDRNTEAFF
CDR3 DNA: TGCGCCAGCAGGGATGACAGGAACACTGAAGCTTTCTTT

J gene: TRBJ2-7
clone size: once
V gene: TRBV5-1
D gene: -
CDR3 protein: CASSWAAGSYEQYF
CDR3 DNA: TGCGCCAGCAGCTGGGCGGCAGGGTCCTACGAGCAGTACTTC

J gene: TRBJ2-1
clone size: -
V gene: TRBV10-3
D gene: -
CDR3 protein: CAIGVGGHNEQFF
CDR3 DNA: TGTGCCATCGGGGTGGGGGGCCACAATGAGCAGTTCTTC

J gene: TRBJ1-5
clone size: -
V gene: TRBV21-1
D gene: -
CDR3 protein: CASSKEAQPQHF
CDR3 DNA: TGTGCCAGCAGCAAAGAGGCTCAGCCCCAGCATTTT

J gene: TRBJ1-1
clone size: -
V gene: TRBV7-8
D gene: -
CDR3 protein: CASSRTRLNTEAFF
CDR3 DNA: TGTGCCAGCAGCCGAACGCGATTGAACACTGAAGCTTTCTTT

J gene: TRBJ2-7
clone size: -
V gene: TRBV7-9
D gene: -
CDR3 protein: CASSRAGWEGAAEQYF
CDR3 DNA: TGTGCCAGCAGCCGAGCGGGGTGGGAGGGGGCGGCGGAGCAGTACTTC

J gene: TRBJ2-1
clone size: -
V gene: TRBV7-3
D gene: -
CDR3 protein: CASSLTGPAYNEQFF
CDR3 DNA: TGTGCCAGCAGCTTAACTGGGCCCGCCTACAATGAGCAGTTCTTC

J gene: TRBJ2-7
clone size: -
V gene: TRBV28
D gene: -
CDR3 protein: CASTERTYKETYEQYF
CDR3 DNA: TGTGCCAGCACAGAGAGGACCTACAAGGAAACCTACGAGCAGTACTTC

J gene: TRBJ2-1
clone size: -
V gene: TRBV7-2
D gene: -
CDR3 protein: CASSDDTSSGEQFF
CDR3 DNA: TGTGCCAGCAGCGACGACACCTCTAGTGGTGAGCAGTTCTTC

J gene: TRBJ2-2
clone size: -
V gene: TRBV11-3
D gene: -
CDR3 protein: CASSLRVGTGELFF
CDR3 DNA: TGTGCCAGCAGCCTAAGGGTGGGCACCGGGGAGCTGTTTTTT

J gene: TRBJ1-6
clone size: -
V gene: TRBV18
D gene: -
CDR3 protein: CASSPMRAGSPLHF
CDR3 DNA: TGTGCCAGCTCACCGATGAGGGCAGGTTCACCCCTCCACTTT

J gene: TRBJ1-2
clone size: -
V gene: TRBV6-5
D gene: -
CDR3 protein: CASSYPQGGYTF
CDR3 DNA: TGTGCCAGCAGTTACCCTCAGGGAGGCTACACCTTC

J gene: TRBJ2-7
clone size: -
V gene: TRBV7-3
D gene: -
CDR3 protein: CASSFSPGPSYEQYF
CDR3 DNA: TGTGCCAGCAGCTTTAGTCCAGGACCCAGCTACGAGCAGTACTTC

J gene: TRBJ2-5
clone size: -
V gene: TRBV7-9
D gene: TRBD1
CDR3 protein: CASSLIGTGRGYQETQYF
CDR3 DNA: TGTGCCAGCAGCTTAATAGGGACAGGGAGAGGGTACCAAGAGACCCAGTACTTC

J gene: TRBJ1-2
clone size: once
V gene: TRBV11-2
D gene: -
CDR3 protein: CASSHLAGKFNYGYTF
CDR3 DNA: TGTGCCAGCAGCCACCTAGCGGGAAAATTTAACTATGGCTACACCTTC

J gene: TRBJ1-2
clone size: -
V gene: TRBV7-2
D gene: -
CDR3 protein: CASSPVMGAAGYTF
CDR3 DNA: TGTGCCAGCAGCCCAGTGATGGGGGCGGCCGGCTACACCTTC

J gene: TRBJ1-4
clone size: -
V gene: TRBV28
D gene: -
CDR3 protein: CASSLGPREWDEKLFF
CDR3 DNA: TGTGCCAGCAGTTTAGGTCCCCGGGAATGGGATGAAAAACTGTTTTTT

J gene: TRBJ2-5
clone size: once
V gene: TRBV2
D gene: -
CDR3 protein: CASSEMLQETQYF
CDR3 DNA: TGTGCCAGCAGTGAAATGCTCCAAGAGACCCAGTACTTC

J gene: TRBJ2-7
clone size: once
V gene: TRBV2
D gene: -
CDR3 protein: CASSEGRTLYEQYF
CDR3 DNA: TGTGCCAGCAGTGAGGGCAGGACCCTCTACGAGCAGTACTTC

J gene: TRBJ2-5
clone size: -
V gene: TRBV5-5
D gene: TRBD2
CDR3 protein: CASSATSGGAVVTQYF
CDR3 DNA: TGTGCCAGCAGCGCTACTAGCGGGGGGGCGGTAGTGACCCAGTACTTC